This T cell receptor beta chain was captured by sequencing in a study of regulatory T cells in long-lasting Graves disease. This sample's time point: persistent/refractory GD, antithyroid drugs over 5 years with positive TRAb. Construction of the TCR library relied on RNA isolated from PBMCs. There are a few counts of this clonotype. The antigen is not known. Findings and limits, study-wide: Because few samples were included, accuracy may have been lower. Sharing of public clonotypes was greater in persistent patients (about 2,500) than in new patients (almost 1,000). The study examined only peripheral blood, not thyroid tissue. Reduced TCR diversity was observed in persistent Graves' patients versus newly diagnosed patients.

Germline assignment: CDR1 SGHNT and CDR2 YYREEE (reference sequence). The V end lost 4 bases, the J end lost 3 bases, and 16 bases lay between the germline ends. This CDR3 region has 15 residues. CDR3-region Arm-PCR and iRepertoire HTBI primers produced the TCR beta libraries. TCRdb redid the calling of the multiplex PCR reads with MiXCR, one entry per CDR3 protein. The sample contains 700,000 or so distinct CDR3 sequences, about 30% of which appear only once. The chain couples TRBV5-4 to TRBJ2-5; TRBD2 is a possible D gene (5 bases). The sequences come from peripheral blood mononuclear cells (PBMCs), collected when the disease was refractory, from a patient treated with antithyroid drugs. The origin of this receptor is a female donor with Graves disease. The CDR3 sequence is CASSAGRGIKETQYF. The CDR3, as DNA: TGTGCCAGCAGCGCAGGAAGAGGGATTAAAGAGACCCAGTACTTC.